This T cell receptor (beta chain) was recorded in a study of radiation and T cells in renal cell carcinoma. Whole-study findings and limits: In blood, top tumor clones expanded by 2 weeks, shrinking by 4.

Time point described: blood 4 weeks post-SBRT, at nephrectomy. Treatment in this sample: 15 Gy SBRT to primary tumor, nephrectomy 4 weeks later. Nephrectomy followed 15 Gy stereotactic body radiation by 4 weeks. After SBRT, blood was collected at 2 and 4 weeks, plus baseline. Sequencing used immunoSEQ multiplex PCR; TCRdb keeps in-frame clones, though not all of them. The sample records just under 150,000 clones, approximately 86% being singletons. The germline CDR1 and CDR2 sequences are LNHDA and SQIVND (reference sequence). The germline V and J ends were trimmed by 3 bases and 2 bases, with 8 bases remaining between them. The CDR3 covers 13 residues. As to this clone: Antigen specificity is unknown.

This sequence originates from a woman in her fifties or sixties with renal cell carcinoma. V gene TRBV19 combines with J gene TRBJ2-7; a weak D match, TRBD1 (6 bases). Sequences were derived from blood, sampled from a patient whose treatment included radiotherapy and nephrectomy. CDR3 region: CASSIGDTYEQYF. The CDR3 region has the DNA TGTGCCAGTAGTATTGGGGACACCTACGAGCAGTACTTC. The entire variable domain, with the rest obtained from reference TRBV19 and TRBJ2-7, is as follows: DGGITQSPKYLFRKEGQNVTLSCEQNLNHDAMYWYRQDPGQGLRLIYYSQIVNDFQKGDIAEGYSVSREKKESFPLTVTSAQKNPTAFYLCASSIGDTYEQYFGPGTRLTVT.